This T cell receptor beta chain is from a study of OX40 agonist ivuxolimab in advanced cancers. TCRdb's table, derived via immunoSEQ multiplex PCR, lists solely in-frame clones and lacks some. The repertoire holds about 60,000 clones, with 70% to 90% as singletons. The TCR comes from an adult with an advanced solid tumor such as melanoma, head and neck, liver or kidney cancer. The sample consisted of CD4+ or CD8+ T cells sorted from blood, taken in a trial of the OX40 agonist ivuxolimab.

This CDR3 reads CSARYQETQYF. The CDR3 DNA sequence: TGCAGTGCCAGGTACCAAGAGACCCAGTACTTC. V is TRBV20-1 and J is TRBJ2-5; no definite D call. V was cut by 6 bases and J by 0 bases, with 5 bases left in between. This CDR3 has 11 amino acids. The germline V gene encodes CDR1 DFQATT and CDR2 SNEGSKA (reference sequence).